Sequencing of this T cell receptor beta chain was carried out in a study of cytomegalovirus exposure and HLA in healthy donors (dated by TCRdb to about 2017). For the wider study: An earlier analysis of about 530 of the donors reported about 260 Gb of sequence data and approximately 120 million unique TCR beta sequences obtained from roughly 180 million T cells. An early release that covered about 600 HLA-typed donors contained about 300 gigabases of sequencing data and about 93 million unique TCR sequences. The genetic ancestry cluster associated with self-reported Caucasian donors included around four fifths of the approximately 430 genotyped donors. The aim of the study was to test whether cataloging public T cell receptors could identify signatures of past pathogen exposure. The study profiled the T cell repertoires of under 850 subjects by immunosequencing and related them to cytomegalovirus serostatus. In addition to the first cohort of roughly 670 subjects, a separate validation cohort of over 90 different subjects was used. To predict cytomegalovirus infection status, the study combined high-throughput TCR immunosequencing, statistical association of individual TCRs with disease status, and machine learning. A later analysis re-examined previously published TCR beta repertoires from just over 650 donors and added high-resolution HLA genotyping to investigate patterns of TCR occurrence. Rather than using new phenotypic data, the later analysis identified candidate immune exposures from TCR beta sequences and from how often those sequences occurred across donors. An earlier analysis of 587 of the donors used high-throughput TCR beta sequencing to judge whether each TCR beta V gene segment behaved as functional or pseudogenic. Donor age, sex, ethnicity and CMV serostatus were compiled alongside the repertoire data. A later genetic analysis took genome-wide SNP genotypes for about 55% of the 666 donors and used that subset as a discovery cohort. All discovery cohort repertoires had been generated using a single sequencing platform. HLA typing covered class I and class II loci at four-digit resolution. The number of donors typed differed by locus, with 629-630 for A, B, C, DRB1 and DQB1, 522 for DQA1, over 600 for DPA1, and under 490 for DPB1. About five DR-DQ haplotypes were treated as single units for association and clustering because of strong linkage in the cohort. On average, approximately 250,000 unique TCR beta nucleotide sequences were sequenced per donor among a few hundred genotyped donors of the cohort, with roughly 18% of those sequences being non-productive.

For this chain, trimming is 4 bases at the V end and 6 bases at the J end, and the number of junction bases without a gene match is 11. CDR1 and CDR2 are drawn from the germline V gene: SGHRS, YFSETQ. Reading from cysteine to phenylalanine, the CDR3 counts 16 amino acids. CDR3 DNA only is kept here, 48 bases in frame from base 1. In total, about 650 healthy bone marrow donors made up the cohort. At the time of sampling, all cohort members were nominally healthy, though unrecorded immune exposures were likely present. The donor was CMV seronegative and was included in the group of around 320 seronegative cohort members. A peripheral blood sample was collected from each donor, and TCR beta sequencing was performed on peripheral blood mononuclear cells. Genomic DNA was extracted from the blood cell samples with the Qiagen DNeasy Blood Extraction Kit. To prepare the library, the immunoSEQ multiplex PCR assay was applied. The multiplex PCR relied on a mix of 60 forward primers for TCR Vbeta segments and 13 reverse primers for TCR Jbeta segments. A multiplex PCR assay on genomic DNA amplified the CDR3 region of rearranged TCR beta genes. The amplified TCR beta libraries were sequenced on the Illumina HiSeq System as 87-base-pair reads. The study's own analysis went as follows. In a later analysis, roughly 80 million unique TCR beta chains were counted across the 500 to 850 repertoires, and about 10 million of these chains were shared by at least two donors. Raw reads were error-corrected and collapsed into unique sequences by a nearest-neighbor algorithm in which closely related sequences were merged to remove PCR and sequencing errors. CDR3 sequences were aligned to IMGT reference sequences to assign V, D and J gene segments. For a sequence to be retained, at least a six-nucleotide match to both a V gene segment and a J gene segment was required. Rearrangements were classified as productive when the CDR3 lacked stop codons and remained in frame with V and J, and all other rearrangements were classified as non-productive. Following IMGT convention, CDR3 was defined as the stretch from the second conserved V-encoded cysteine up to the conserved J-encoded phenylalanine. The earlier analysis of about 530 of the donors excluded any sequence lacking an unambiguous match to a single V gene segment. An earlier analysis of just under 600 of the donors called V segments functional above 56.7% productive rearrangements and segregating when the between-donor standard deviation exceeded 5%. A statistical classification framework was developed to diagnose cytomegalovirus status using the catalog of TCR beta chain sequences. V and J gene assignment, in a later analysis, came from comparing TCR nucleotide sequences with IMGT/GENE-DB human TR gene sequences. Using the TCRdist pipeline, a later analysis assigned CDR3 sequences along with most-parsimonious VDJ recombination scenarios. In a later analysis, every TCR beta chain was defined by the combination of its CDR3 amino acid sequence and its V-gene family, and reads without a unique V-gene family were dropped. To address suspected cross-contamination and a sequencing artifact, a later analysis removed some 620 highly shared, low-generation-probability nucleotide sequences. In a later analysis, a clonal expansion index was calculated for each public chain from normalized within-repertoire ranks of inferred template counts. In a later analysis, generation probabilities were computed with a VDJ recombination model fitted to out-of-frame rearrangements, and the resulting probabilities were checked against IGoR. In a later analysis, hypergeometric tests were used to score TCR-TCR, TCR-HLA and TCR-CMV co-occurrence, with a repertoire-size bias correction applied to TCR pairs. A later analysis estimated false discovery rates by permuting HLA or CMV assignments 20 times. In a later analysis, co-occurring TCRs were grouped with DBSCAN, and TCRdist sequence similarity was added when clustering was performed within HLA-allele-positive subsets. For co-occurrence clustering, repertoires with fewer than 30,000 or more than 120,000 public chains were excluded, along with roughly 5 repertoires with anomalous nucleotide sharing. TCRdb limited this immuneACCESS table to in-frame rearrangements with V and J called. A share of clones is missing; checked studies link under half to unresolved V genes, and the rest is unexplained. V, J and clone size reflect that table, while D and trimming were determined from the DNA. This sample holds over 110,000 clones; 70% to 80% were observed only once. The top ten clonotypes cover approximately 3% of the sample.

The research as a whole found: The cohort was sequenced for TCR beta chains only, and without alpha or paired-chain data the features that could be detected were limited. A group of highly shared sequence variants was considered likely to be a technical artifact of the sequencing pipeline. In an earlier analysis of approximately 590 of the donors, most TCR beta V segments appeared in productive rearrangements about 87% or about 30% of the time, broadly matching IMGT annotations. Correlated functional status among segregating V segments might reflect linkage disequilibrium, but an unknown experimental factor could not be ruled out. A later analysis found that most CMV-associated TCR beta chains appeared HLA-restricted, with HLA associations seemingly driven largely by CMV exposure. According to a later analysis, parvovirus B19, influenza, CMV and Epstein-Barr virus appeared linked to several top co-occurrence clusters. In vitro tests confirmed that a few of the cytomegalovirus-associated TCR beta chains recognize cytomegalovirus antigens. A later genetic analysis associated a missense DCLRE1C variant with V-gene and J-gene trimming of TCR beta chains, and an independent cohort replicated the association. When HLA alleles, especially DR and DQ, strongly co-occurred, attributing TCR associations to individual alleles was difficult. At a false discovery rate of 0.05, a later analysis linked roughly 17,000 TCR beta sequences to specific HLA alleles. In a later analysis, HLA-associated TCR beta chains were found to be more clonally expanded and to have lower generation probabilities than equally common non-associated chains. In both the original and validation cohorts, the classifier was reported to diagnose cytomegalovirus status with high specificity and sensitivity. A further reported finding was that TCR beta sequences accurately predicted the HLA-A and HLA-B alleles for most subjects in the first cohort. For the cohort, immune exposure information was limited to CMV serostatus. HLA typing was unavailable for some donors at each locus, so association tests used only the typed subset. Compared with the approximately 600-donor mean, donors in an Asian-associated ancestry cluster had fewer N-insertions in productive TCRs, according to a later genetic analysis. A total of fewer than 200 TCR beta chains were listed by the study as associated with cytomegalovirus. In a later analysis, the rate of TCR association differed among HLA loci, with DRB1 alleles having the most associated TCRs and HLA-C alleles having the fewest. The authors suggested that the approach could potentially be generalized to other disease states and immunological phenotypes. Seventeen rarely observed V segments, including chromosome 9 orphons, were excluded from the earlier analysis of some 590 of the donors because counts were too low. Some IMGT-functional V segments, including TRBV6-2 and TRBV6-3, could not be told apart with the 87-base-pair reads, so those segments were excluded. Roughly uniform sequencing depth across donors was assumed in presence/absence analyses, although this assumption may not hold. Most TCR sequences were seen in very few donors, while some public TCRs were found in many individuals.

Points on this clone: Its antigen is unknown. Base quality data are lacking; no much larger clone is found one base away.

The specimen was PBMCs. This TCR came from a female donor in good health and CMV-seronegative. Recombination connected TRBV5-1 to TRBJ2-3; the central 10 bases match TRBD1. The nucleotides are TGCGCCAGCAGCCCCGGGACAGGGGACTTTTTGGATACGCAGTATTTT. This codes for CASSPGTGDFLDTQYF.